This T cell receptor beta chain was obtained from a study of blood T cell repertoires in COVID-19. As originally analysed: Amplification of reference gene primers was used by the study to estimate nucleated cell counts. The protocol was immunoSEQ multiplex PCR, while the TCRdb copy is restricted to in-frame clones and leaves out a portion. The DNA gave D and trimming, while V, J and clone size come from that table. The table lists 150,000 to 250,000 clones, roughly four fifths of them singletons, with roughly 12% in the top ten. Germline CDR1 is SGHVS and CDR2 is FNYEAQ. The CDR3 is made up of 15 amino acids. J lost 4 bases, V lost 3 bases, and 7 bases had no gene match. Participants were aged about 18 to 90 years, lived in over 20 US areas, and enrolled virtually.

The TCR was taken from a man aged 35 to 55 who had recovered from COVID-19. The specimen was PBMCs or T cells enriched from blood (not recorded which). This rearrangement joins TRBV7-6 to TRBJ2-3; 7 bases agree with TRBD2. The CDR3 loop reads CASSLTSPVADTQYF. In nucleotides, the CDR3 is TGTGCCAGCAGCTTGACTAGCCCTGTAGCAGATACGCAGTATTTT.